This TCR beta chain was identified in a study of control samples from healthy donors and cancer patients. The method was immunoSEQ multiplex PCR; TCRdb's version includes in-frame clones alone and lacks a portion of them. This sample carries more than 95,000 clones, around 89% of them seen once, and the ten largest clones take over 2%. Germline V gene data show CDR1 as SGHAT and CDR2 as FQDESV (reference sequence). There are 15 residues in the CDR3. Germline trimming cut 5 bases from V and 7 bases from J; bases unmatched to any gene: 13. The sequenced sample consisted of blood. V usage is TRBV11-1 and J usage is TRBJ2-7; 8 nucleotides agree with TRBD1. This receptor was obtained from a woman aged 70-85 years in good health. The CDR3 coding sequence is TGTGCCAGCAGCCCCCTTCAGGGGGCGAGTCCTGAGCAGTACTTC. Translated, it gives CASSPLQGASPEQYF.